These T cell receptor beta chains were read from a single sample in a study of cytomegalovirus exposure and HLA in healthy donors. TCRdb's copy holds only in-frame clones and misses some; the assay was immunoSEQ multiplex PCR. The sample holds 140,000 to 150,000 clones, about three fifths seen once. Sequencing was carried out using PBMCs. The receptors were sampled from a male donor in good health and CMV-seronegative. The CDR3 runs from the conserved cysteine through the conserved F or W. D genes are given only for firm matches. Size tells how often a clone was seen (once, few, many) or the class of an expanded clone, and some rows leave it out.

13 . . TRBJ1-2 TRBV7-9 CASSPPDSRSYTF TGTGCCAGCAGCCCGCCGGACAGCCGGAGCTACACCTTC
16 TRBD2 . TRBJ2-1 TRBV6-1 CASSDHSGGAGDEQFF TGTGCCAGCAGTGACCATAGCGGGGGGGCTGGTGATGAGCAGTTCTTC
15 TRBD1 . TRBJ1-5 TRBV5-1 CASSLEGGGNQPQHF TGCGCCAGCAGCTTGGAAGGGGGCGGCAATCAGCCCCAGCATTTT
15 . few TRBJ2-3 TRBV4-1 CASSQDLPTTDTQYF TGCGCCAGCAGCCAAGATCTACCAACCACAGATACGCAGTATTTT
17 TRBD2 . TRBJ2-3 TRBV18 CASSPSGGLGDTDTQYF TGTGCCAGCTCACCATCGGGAGGGTTGGGAGACACAGATACGCAGTATTTT
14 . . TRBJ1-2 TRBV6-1 CASSETGQGYGYTF TGTGCCAGCAGTGAAACAGGGCAAGGATATGGCTACACCTTC
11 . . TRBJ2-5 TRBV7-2 CASSSIETQYF TGTGCCAGCAGCTCCATTGAGACCCAGTACTTC
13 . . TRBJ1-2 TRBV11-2 CASSLKQAAGYTF TGTGCCAGCAGCTTAAAACAGGCGGCTGGCTACACCTTC
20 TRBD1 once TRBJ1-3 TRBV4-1 CASSQSRILNGDRRPNTIYF TGCGCCAGCAGCCAGTCCCGGATTCTAAACGGGGACAGGAGGCCAAACACCATATATTTT
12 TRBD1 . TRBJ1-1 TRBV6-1 CASNRQGLYGFF TGTGCCAGCAACCGACAGGGGCTCTACGGTTTCTTT
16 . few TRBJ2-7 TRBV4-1 CASSQDPSVGSYEQYF TGCGCCAGCAGCCAAGATCCGAGCGTAGGCTCCTACGAGCAGTACTTC
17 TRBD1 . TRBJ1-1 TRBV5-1 CASSLGSGGGFGTEAFF TGCGCCAGCAGCTTGGGGTCAGGGGGCGGGTTCGGGACTGAAGCTTTCTTT
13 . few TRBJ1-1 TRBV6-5 CASSWNTDTEAFF TGTGCCAGCAGTTGGAACACAGACACTGAAGCTTTCTTT
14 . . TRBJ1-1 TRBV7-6 CASSLAPLNTEAFF TGTGCCAGCAGCTTAGCCCCCTTGAACACTGAAGCTTTCTTT
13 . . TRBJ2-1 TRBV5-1 CASSLAKSSEQFF TGCGCCAGCAGCTTGGCCAAAAGTAGTGAGCAGTTCTTC
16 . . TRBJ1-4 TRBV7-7 CASSPIPRGSGEKLFF TGTGCTAGCAGCCCAATACCCCGGGGGTCAGGTGAAAAACTGTTTTTT
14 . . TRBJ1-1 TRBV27 CASRLQGLNTEAFF TGTGCCAGCAGACTACAGGGCCTGAACACTGAAGCTTTCTTT
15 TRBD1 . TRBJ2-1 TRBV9 CASSVGTGGYSEQFF TGTGCCAGCAGCGTAGGGACAGGGGGTTATAGTGAGCAGTTCTTC
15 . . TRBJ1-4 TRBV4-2 CASSQPQGLSEKLFF TGTGCCAGCAGCCAACCACAGGGTTTGAGTGAAAAACTGTTTTTT
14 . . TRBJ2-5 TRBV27 CASSLSISGETQYF TGTGCCAGCAGTTTATCGATTTCCGGAGAGACCCAGTACTTC
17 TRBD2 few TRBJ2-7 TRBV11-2 CASSTTPRSSGAYEQYF TGTGCCAGCAGCACTACCCCGCGGTCTAGCGGGGCCTACGAGCAGTACTTC
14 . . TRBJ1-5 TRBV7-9 CASSLGQSNQPQHF TGTGCCAGCAGCTTAGGACAGTCCAATCAGCCCCAGCATTTT
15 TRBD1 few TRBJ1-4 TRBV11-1 CASSSGQGVDEKLFF TGTGCCAGCAGCTCGGGACAGGGGGTTGACGAAAAACTGTTTTTT
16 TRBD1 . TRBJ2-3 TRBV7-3 CASSSLGQGSTDTQYF TGTGCCAGCAGCTCCCTGGGACAGGGAAGCACAGATACGCAGTATTTT
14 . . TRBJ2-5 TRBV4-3 CASSPRRGSETQYF TGCGCCAGCAGCCCGAGAAGGGGATCAGAGACCCAGTACTTC
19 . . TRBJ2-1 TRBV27 CASSLSVIFGEMAYNEQFF TGTGCCAGCAGTTTATCAGTCATTTTTGGAGAAATGGCCTACAATGAGCAGTTCTTC
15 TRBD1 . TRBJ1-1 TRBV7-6 CASSRQGAPNTEAFF TGTGCCAGCAGTCGACAGGGAGCCCCGAACACTGAAGCTTTCTTT
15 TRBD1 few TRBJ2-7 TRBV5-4 CASSWSDREKYEQYF TGTGCCAGCAGCTGGTCGGACAGGGAGAAATACGAGCAGTACTTC
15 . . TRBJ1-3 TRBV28 CASSLSGESGNTIYF TGTGCCAGCAGTTTATCAGGGGAGTCTGGAAACACCATATATTTT
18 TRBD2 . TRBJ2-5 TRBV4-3 CASSQGAGRGATGETQYF TGCGCCAGCAGCCAAGGAGCTGGGCGGGGGGCCACCGGAGAGACCCAGTACTTC
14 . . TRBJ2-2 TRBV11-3 CASSTRLGTGELFF TGTGCCAGCAGCACCCGACTGGGCACCGGGGAGCTGTTTTTT
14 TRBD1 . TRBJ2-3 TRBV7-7 CASSPGTGADTQYF TGTGCCAGCAGCCCCGGGACAGGGGCAGATACGCAGTATTTT
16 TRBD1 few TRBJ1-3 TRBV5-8 CASSPRGQGDGNTIYF TGTGCCAGCAGCCCGAGGGGACAGGGAGACGGAAACACCATATATTTT
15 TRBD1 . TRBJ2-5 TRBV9 CASSRDGTGGETQYF TGTGCCAGCAGCCGAGATGGGACAGGGGGTGAGACCCAGTACTTC
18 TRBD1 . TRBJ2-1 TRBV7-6 CASSQRTGGGLPYNEQFF TGTGCCAGCAGCCAGCGAACAGGGGGCGGCCTCCCTTACAATGAGCAGTTCTTC
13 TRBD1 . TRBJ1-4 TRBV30 CARKGGPNEKLFF TGTGCCCGGAAAGGGGGCCCGAATGAAAAACTGTTTTTT
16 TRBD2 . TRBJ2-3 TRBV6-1 CASSEARLAVAGTQYF TGTGCCAGCAGTGAAGCTCGACTAGCGGTAGCAGGGACGCAGTATTTT
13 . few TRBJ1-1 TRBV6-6 CASSYEAVTEAFF TGTGCCAGCAGTTACGAGGCCGTCACTGAAGCTTTCTTT